This TCR beta chain was sequenced in a study of T cell responses to AZD1222 COVID-19 vaccine. Whole-study context: The analysis combined second doses at about 4 or about 12 weeks.

Study conclusions and caveats: Repertoires were collected only later (after the peak T cell response had occurred). The study found Spike-specific TCR breadth and depth rose after two AZD1222 doses.

Sequenced by immunoSEQ multiplex PCR; TCRdb stores in-frame clones only, minus some. The table shows about 21,000 clones, with 70% to 85% occurring only once. For this clone: Antigen unknown.

The CDR3 has 14 amino acids. Trimming removed 3 bases at V and 3 bases at J, with 6 bases between. Germline lookup yields CDR1 MDHEN and CDR2 SYDVKM. The input for sequencing was peripheral blood, taken on day 0 of AZD1222 vaccination. The chain combines TRBV28 with TRBJ2-6; no definite D call. The TCR was taken from an adult in good health. CDR3 coding DNA: TGTGCCAGCAGTTTCTCAAATGGGGCCAACGTCCTGACTTTC. It codes for CASSFSNGANVLTF.